The source of this T cell receptor (beta chain) is a study of alternative splicing in chronic myeloid leukemia remission (TCRdb year 2020). For the study in its entirety: RNA sequencing was used to profile peripheral blood taken from chronic-phase CML patients both at diagnosis and at remission, and those profiles were then compared against healthy donors. Median ages were around 54 years at diagnosis, under 60 at remission and approximately 36 for healthy controls. For the trials, the diagnostic specimens consisted of total leukocytes from peripheral blood that had been collected in EDTA. In terms of female/male counts, the diagnosis samples were 11/5, the remission samples were 8/3 and the controls were 2/4. The RESIST (imatinib), ENESTxtnd (nilotinib) and PINNACLE (nilotinib plus pegylated interferon) trials supplied some 10 diagnostic specimens along with matched remission specimens. Trizol was used to extract total RNA from peripheral blood mononuclear cells of the diagnosis, remission and control samples. Nine CML samples, seven diagnostic and two matched remission, came from the French Persistem study.

The time point tag for this specimen amounts to: chronic-phase CML before TKI therapy (screening/day 1). Fewer than 20 CML patients made up the patient cohort, and matched post-remission samples were obtained for some of these patients. Receptor libraries were prepared by bulk RNA-seq. The TruSeq Stranded RNA sample prep kit was used to generate libraries of poly-A-enriched mRNA from an input of approximately 0.94 ug total RNA. Each sample was sequenced in triplicate using paired-end sequencing on a HiSeq 2500. RNA-seq read length was 125 nucleotides per mate. The authors processed their data as follows. Reads were trimmed and aligned to hg38 using STAR v2.7, and quality control was performed with FASTQC, RSeQC and multiqc. Salmon 0.14.1 was used to quantify gene expression levels as transcripts per million (TPM). The results of principal component analysis suggested that neither trial, library batch, sequencing batch, treatment regimen nor sex drove the transcriptomic profiles. TCRdb reprocessed the raw reads; every CDR3 protein sequence is a single record, and DNA is not supplied. TCRdb's processing, not the authors' own work, is the source of the V and J calls. For this sample, the table gives 85 distinct CDR3 sequences.

Taken from the germline V gene, the CDR1 and CDR2 loops are SGHRS and YFSETQ. Counted from cysteine to phenylalanine, this CDR3 has 16 amino acids. The entry carries no DNA sequence. In this sample, this clonotype turned up a few times. The antigen this receptor binds is unknown. On the study overall, not on this receptor specifically: At remission, blood cell composition had been reconfigured so that it resembled normal controls enriched in lymphoid cells. Blood cell composition differed strongly by timepoint, shifting from myeloid progenitor enrichment at diagnosis to mature lymphoid enrichment at remission.

The source was PBMCs or total blood leukocytes (not recorded which), collected at diagnosis. The sequence was collected from an adult with chronic myeloid leukemia. The chain couples TRBV5-1 to TRBJ2-3; the TCRdb call, TRBD2, lacks DNA for checking. The CDR3 reads as follows: CASSLGDIALADTQYF.